The 24 T cell receptor beta chains listed next were all sequenced from one sample in a study of T cell responses to AZD1222 COVID-19 vaccine. The method was immunoSEQ multiplex PCR; TCRdb's version includes in-frame clones alone and lacks a portion of them. Counted here are 120,000 to 150,000 clones, almost 90% occurring once; the ten biggest clones make up around 3.3%. Sample: peripheral blood, taken on day 0 of AZD1222 vaccination. The receptors shown here come from an adult in good health.

V is TRBV9 and J is TRBJ2-3; D may be TRBD2 (6 bases). The CDR3 contains 15 residues. V lost 0 bases to trimming and J lost 0 bases, with 8 bases between them. Germline assignment: CDR1 SGDLS and CDR2 YYNGEE. CDR3 nucleotide sequence: TGTGCCAGCAGCGTAGGTGCGGGGAGCACAGATACGCAGTATTTT. Protein: CASSVGAGSTDTQYF.

The chain couples TRBV15 to TRBJ2-5, with 9 nucleotides matching TRBD2. The CDR3 has 19 residues. Germline V gene lookup returns CDR1 LNHNV and CDR2 YYDKDF (reference sequence). The V gene end was trimmed by 0 bases and the J gene end by 2 bases; junction bases not matched to a gene: 13. The CDR3 DNA is TGTGCCACCAGCAGAGATCTCGGGGTAGCGGGAGTTCTTCAAGAGACCCAGTACTTC. Translated: CATSRDLGVAGVLQETQYF.

Points on this clone: Other DNA sequences from this sample encode an identical CDR3 as well. The V gene is TRBV10-3, the J gene TRBJ2-2; no reliable D call. V was clipped by 0 bases and J by 6 bases, with 2 bases between them. This CDR3 contains 12 residues. Germline assignment: CDR1 ENHRY and CDR2 SYGVKD. The CDR3 DNA reads as TGTGCCATCAGTGAGTCGTCCGGGGAGCTGTTTTTT. This sequence encodes CAISESSGELFF.

The V and J genes are TRBV27 and TRBJ2-3; D not certain. Trimming removed 2 bases from V and 0 bases from J, with 9 bases in between. This CDR3 is 15 amino acids long. Looked up from germline, CDR1 is MNHEY and CDR2 is SMNVEV (reference sequence). CDR3 sequence: CASSLQRFSTDTQYF. The CDR3 DNA sequence: TGTGCCAGCAGTTTACAGAGATTTAGCACAGATACGCAGTATTTT.

This clone turned up a few times. The chain uses TRBV19 and TRBJ2-2; 10 bases are shared with TRBD2. The CDR3 is made up of 17 amino acids. The trim removed 10 bases at V and 4 bases at J, leaving 15 bases unmatched. Looked up from germline, CDR1 is LNHDA and CDR2 is SQIVND (reference sequence). The CDR3 coding sequence is TGTGCCACCAGACGGGCTAGCGGGAGTATAGGCACCGGGGAGCTGTTTTTT. It is translated as CATRRASGSIGTGELFF.

This sequence joins TRBV5-1 and TRBJ1-6; D remains ambiguous. Germline CDR1 is SGHRS and CDR2 is YFSETQ. The ends were cut back, 0 bases at V and 0 bases at J, with 7 bases in the middle. This CDR3 has 16 amino acids. The CDR3 loop reads CASSLVDNSYNSPLHF. The CDR3 bases are TGCGCCAGCAGCTTGGTAGACAACTCCTATAATTCACCCCTCCACTTT.

CDR3 in amino acids: CASSPTIDSNVDQPQHF. The DNA for the CDR3 is TGTGCCAGCAGCCCCACAATTGACTCGAACGTCGATCAGCCCCAGCATTTT. J is TRBJ1-5 and V is TRBV7-8; no reliable D call. V was clipped by 5 bases and J by 5 bases, with 22 bases between them. Germline CDR1 reads SGHVS; CDR2 reads FQNEAQ. The CDR3 spans 17 residues.

The gene calls are TRBV7-2 and TRBJ2-2; 12 bases fit TRBD2. V lost 5 bases and J lost 5; bases outside the gene matches: 12. Per the germline V gene, CDR1 is SGHTA and CDR2 is FQGNSA. The CDR3 is made up of 18 amino acids. This chain's CDR3 is CASSPARRLAGVTGELFF. The CDR3 region has the DNA TGTGCCAGCAGCCCCGCCCGGCGACTAGCGGGAGTAACCGGGGAGCTGTTTTTT. Supplemented by reference TRBV7-2 and TRBJ2-2, the full variable domain reads GAGVSQSPSNKVTEKGKDVELRCDPISGHTALYWYRQSLGQGLEFLIYFQGNSAPDKSGLPSDRFSAERTGGSVSTLTIQRTQQEDSAVYLCASSPARRLAGVTGELFFGEGSRLTVL.

The gene calls are TRBV19 and TRBJ1-5, with D perhaps matching TRBD1 (6 bases). Germline values: CDR1 LNHDA, CDR2 SQIVND (reference sequence). The V end lost 5 bases, the J end lost 8 bases, and 13 bases lay between the germline ends. The CDR3 extends over 13 amino acids. For the CDR3, the DNA is TGTGCCAGTAGTTCCAGTCGACAGGAGCCCCAGCATTTT. Protein: CASSSSRQEPQHF.

This chain connects TRBV4-3 to TRBJ2-5; tentative D call: TRBD1 (6 bases). The V end was cut by 0 bases, the J end by 4 bases, with 12 bases between. From germline, CDR1 is LGHNA and CDR2 YSLEER. The CDR3 has 15 amino acids. The CDR3 DNA reads as TGCGCCAGCAGCCAAGACTTGAACAGGGTAGAGACCCAGTACTTC. Protein: CASSQDLNRVETQYF.

The rearrangement joins TRBV6-5 to TRBJ1-2; 8 nucleotides match TRBD1. The CDR3 totals 14 residues. Germline loops: CDR1 MNHEY, CDR2 SVGAGI. The V and J ends lost 2 bases and 7 bases, in that order; junction bases with no gene match: 6. CDR3 region: CASSYRTGIGGYTF. CDR3 sequence (DNA): TGTGCCAGCAGTTACCGGACAGGGATTGGTGGCTACACCTTC.

The chain recombines TRBV25-1 with TRBJ1-2; 10 bases agree with TRBD1. Germline lookup yields CDR1 MGHDK and CDR2 SYGVNS. V shed 9 bases, J shed 5 bases, and the junction held 6 bases outside the gene matches. This CDR3 is 13 amino acids long. The CDR3 is CARDRGRMYGYTF. DNA of the CDR3: TGTGCCAGAGACAGGGGGCGCATGTATGGCTACACCTTC.

The genes are TRBV3-1 (or the pseudogene TRBV3-2) and TRBJ1-5; maybe TRBD1 (6 bases). V was pared by 4 bases and J by 6 bases, with 13 bases between. CDR1 is LGHDT and CDR2 is YNNKEL in the germline V gene (reference sequence). The CDR3 loop spans 14 amino acids. DNA of the CDR3: TGTGCCAGCAGCCTTAACAGGGCAAGTCAGCCCCAGCATTTT. Its protein product is CASSLNRASQPQHF.

In this sample, this clone turned up a few times. The chain is built from TRBV18 and TRBJ1-1; D gene ambiguous. The CDR3 length is 16 residues. The germline V gene encodes CDR1 KGHSH and CDR2 LQKENI. The V end lost 2 bases, the J end lost 3 bases, and 16 bases lay between the germline ends. The chain's CDR3 is CASSPRLVAWDTEAFF. Written as DNA, the CDR3 is TGTGCCAGCTCACCAAGGTTGGTGGCATGGGACACTGAAGCTTTCTTT.

The V call is TRBV20-1, the J call TRBJ2-1; D is unresolved. With 7 bases removed from V and 6 bases from J, the gap between germline ends came to 10 bases. The CDR3 is 11 amino acids. Germline V gene lookup returns CDR1 DFQATT and CDR2 SNEGSKA (reference sequence). As DNA, the CDR3 is TGCAGTGGAAAGGGCGGCAATGAGCAGTTCTTC. It translates to CSGKGGNEQFF.

The chain joins TRBV6-2 or TRBV6-3 to TRBJ2-7, with 7 bases identical to TRBD1. Germline V gene lookup returns CDR1 MNHEY and CDR2 SVGEGT. V shed 6 bases, J shed 3 bases, and the junction held 8 bases outside the gene matches. CDR3 length: 14 amino acids. The CDR3 reads CASSSTQGVYEQYF. The CDR3 coding sequence is TGTGCCAGCAGCAGTACTCAGGGGGTCTACGAGCAGTACTTC.

This chain joins TRBV7-2 and TRBJ1-1; 9 nucleotides match TRBD1. Germline lookup yields CDR1 SGHTA and CDR2 FQGNSA. This CDR3 comprises 16 residues. V lost 5 bases, J lost 0 bases, and 7 bases stayed unmatched. CDR3 in amino acids: CASSPGTGTMNTEAFF. The CDR3 DNA follows: TGTGCCAGCAGCCCCGGGACAGGGACCATGAACACTGAAGCTTTCTTT.

The chain is built from TRBV21-1 and TRBJ2-7; the D call of TRBD2 is as the table states it, not checked on the DNA. TRBV21-1 is recorded as a pseudogene. This CDR3 contains 14 residues. The CDR3 bases are TGTGCCAGCAGCAAACCGGGACTAGTCTCCGAGCAGTACTTC. Its protein is CASSKPGLVSEQYF.

V is TRBV9 and J is TRBJ2-7, with D perhaps being TRBD1 or TRBD2 (5 bases each). This CDR3 contains 15 residues. Germline CDR1 and CDR2: SGDLS and YYNGEE. With 4 bases removed from V and 2 bases from J, the gap between germline ends came to 16 bases. Written as DNA, the CDR3 is TGTGCCAGCAGCTCAACCGGGACGGTCGCCTACGAGCAGTACTTC. Residues: CASSSTGTVAYEQYF.

The rearrangement joins TRBV6-4 to TRBJ2-3; the D is unclear. The CDR3 is made up of 13 amino acids. The V end was cut by 11 bases, the J end by 6 bases, with 18 bases between. The germline gives CDR1 MRHNA, CDR2 SNTAGT. This CDR3 is CASSDGLWDTQYF. As DNA, the CDR3 is TGTGCCTCCAGTGATGGGTTGTGGGATACGCAGTATTTT.

The CDR3 loop reads CASSPRTWREFLAGVGSTGELFF. CDR3 coding DNA: TGTGCCAGCAGTCCTCGGACATGGAGAGAGTTCCTAGCGGGAGTTGGGTCAACCGGGGAGCTGTTTTTT. This sequence joins TRBV6-6 and TRBJ2-2, with TRBD2 matching 10 bases. V gave up 5 bases and J gave up 5 bases; unmatched junction bases: 29. The CDR3 has 23 amino acids. CDR1 is MNHNY, CDR2 SVGAGI, per germline (reference sequence).

This clone showed up just once. The chain joins TRBV10-3 to TRBJ2-2; 8 bases fit TRBD2. Trimming cost V 4 bases and J 2 bases; bases outside gene matches: 6. Germline V gene data show CDR1 as ENHRY and CDR2 as SYGVKD. The CDR3 loop spans 16 amino acids. CDR3 in amino acids: CAISGSGSHNTGELFF. The DNA of the CDR3 is TGTGCCATCAGTGGGAGCGGGAGTCATAACACCGGGGAGCTGTTTTTT.

The chain joins TRBV7-9 to TRBJ1-3, with a weak D call TRBD1 (5 bases). Germline-derived CDR1 and CDR2 are SEHNR and FQNEAQ (reference sequence). This CDR3 spans 16 amino acids. V was clipped by 4 bases and J by 2 bases, with 15 bases between them. Written as DNA, the CDR3 is TGTGCCAGCAGCTCGCCCCGACAGACACCTGGAAACACCATATATTTT. This translates into CASSSPRQTPGNTIYF.

This chain joins TRBV7-6 and TRBJ2-3; no reliable D call. V lost 5 bases to trimming and J lost 0 bases, with 12 bases between them. The CDR3 consists of 15 residues. Per germline, CDR1 SGHVS and CDR2 FNYEAQ. CDR3 sequence: CASSRVDGSTDTQYF. The CDR3 DNA reads as TGTGCCAGCAGCCGGGTTGACGGGAGCACAGATACGCAGTATTTT.